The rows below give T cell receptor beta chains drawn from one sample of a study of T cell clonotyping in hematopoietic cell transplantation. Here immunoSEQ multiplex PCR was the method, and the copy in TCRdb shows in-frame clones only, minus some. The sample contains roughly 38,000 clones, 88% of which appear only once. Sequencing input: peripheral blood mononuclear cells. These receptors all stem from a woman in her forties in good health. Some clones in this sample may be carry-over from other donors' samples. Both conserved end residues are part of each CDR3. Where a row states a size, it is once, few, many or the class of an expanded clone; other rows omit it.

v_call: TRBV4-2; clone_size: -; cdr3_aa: CASSRGVMGLAGGDEQFF
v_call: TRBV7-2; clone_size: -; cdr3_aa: CARTTTRSTGELFF
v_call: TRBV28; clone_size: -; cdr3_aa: CASSGGLAVYNEQFF
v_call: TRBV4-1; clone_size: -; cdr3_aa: CASSQVEGSDEKLFF
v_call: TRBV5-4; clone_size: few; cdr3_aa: CASSLENRSPGAAFF
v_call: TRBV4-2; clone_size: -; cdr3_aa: CASSQDTGSNYEQYF
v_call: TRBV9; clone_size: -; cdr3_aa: CASSPWTGANYGYTF
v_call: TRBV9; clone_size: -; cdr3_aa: CASSVAASYEQYF
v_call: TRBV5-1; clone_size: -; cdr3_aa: CASSLYGPEAFF
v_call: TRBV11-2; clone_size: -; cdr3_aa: CASSLTGSPGTGELFF
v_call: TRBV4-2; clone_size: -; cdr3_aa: CASSQESPGRYGYTF
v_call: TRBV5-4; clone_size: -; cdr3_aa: CASSPEELAGVSAGELFF
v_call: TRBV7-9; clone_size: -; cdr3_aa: CASSLEARNYGYTF
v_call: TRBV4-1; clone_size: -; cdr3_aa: CARNWTGAGTDTQYF
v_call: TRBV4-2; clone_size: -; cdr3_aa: CASSQAFNWQATYEQYF
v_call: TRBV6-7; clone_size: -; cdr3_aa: CASSYHRVTAYYGYTF
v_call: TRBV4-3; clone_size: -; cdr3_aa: CASSQPPYTGSGANVLTF
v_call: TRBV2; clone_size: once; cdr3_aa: CASSPERLAGEGQYF
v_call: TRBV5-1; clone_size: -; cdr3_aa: CASSTYEETQYF
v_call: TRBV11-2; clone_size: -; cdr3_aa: CASSLSGVNTEAFF
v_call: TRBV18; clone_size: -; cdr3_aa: CASSPGQGAGEAFF
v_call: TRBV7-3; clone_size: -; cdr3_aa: CASSLTHRQHTYNEQFF
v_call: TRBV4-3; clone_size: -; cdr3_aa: CASSQDGNTDTQYF
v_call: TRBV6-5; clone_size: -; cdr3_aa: CASSQRGMTDTQYF
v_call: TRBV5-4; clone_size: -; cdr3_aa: CASSWGQLNTEAFF
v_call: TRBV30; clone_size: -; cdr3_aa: CAWSRVKETQYF
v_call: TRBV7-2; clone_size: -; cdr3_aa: CASSLRARASEQYF
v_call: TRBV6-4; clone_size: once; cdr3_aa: CASSPSGGEGNQPQHF
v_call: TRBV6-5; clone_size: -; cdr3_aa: CASSVSKVGDEKLFF
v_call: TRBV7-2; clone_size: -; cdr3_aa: CASSLVSSGNTIYF
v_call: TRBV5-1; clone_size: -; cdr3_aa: CASSLIPGLDINEQFF
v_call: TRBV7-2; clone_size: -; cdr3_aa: CASSLWADGETQYF
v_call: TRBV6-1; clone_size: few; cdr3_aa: CASSEGSEREEQYF
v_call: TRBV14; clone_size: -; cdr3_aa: CASSQDPNKASGNTGELFF
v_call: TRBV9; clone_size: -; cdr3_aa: CASSVNPRGTNEKLFF
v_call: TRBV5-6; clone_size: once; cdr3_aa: CASSRPASRDTQYF
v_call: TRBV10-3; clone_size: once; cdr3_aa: CAISESRLAGGGQYF
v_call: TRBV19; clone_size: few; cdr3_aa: CASSIQGTKSNQPQHF
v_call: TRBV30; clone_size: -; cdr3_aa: CAWGEGGYEKLFF
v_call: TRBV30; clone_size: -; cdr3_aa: CAWSGSGYTF
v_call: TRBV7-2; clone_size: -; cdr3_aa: CASSAPGLAAINEQFF
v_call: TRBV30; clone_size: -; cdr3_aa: CAWSVIAGSVDEQFF
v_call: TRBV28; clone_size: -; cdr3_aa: CASNRKDTEAFF
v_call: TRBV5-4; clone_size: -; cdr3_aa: CASSLIGTEETQYF
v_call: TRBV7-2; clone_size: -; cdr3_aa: CASSLPGANYGYTF
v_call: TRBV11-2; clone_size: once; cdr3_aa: CASSLDRLAGVTGANVLTF
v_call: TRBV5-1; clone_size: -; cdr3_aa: CASSLVLSYNEQFF
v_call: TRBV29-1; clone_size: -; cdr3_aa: CSVPNRDSYNEQFF
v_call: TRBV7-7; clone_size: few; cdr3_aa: CASSPIIAGAVVSGELFF
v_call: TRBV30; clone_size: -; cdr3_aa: CAWSTGNGYTEAFF